This T cell receptor (beta chain) was found in a study of blood T cells in healthy people across ages. Study outcomes and limitations: The study found TCR beta diversity correlated strongly with naive T cell percentage. Diversity was estimated from one million T cells, and these estimates were considered underestimates.

Germline loops: CDR1 SGHRS, CDR2 YFSETQ. Losses at the gene ends were 0 bases for V and 6 bases for J; bases not matched to a gene: 6. The length of the CDR3 is 17 residues. With a J-beta primer mix and a sample-barcoded 5' primer, a second PCR ran 7 to 11 cycles. TCRdb re-derived calls from the 5' RACE reads in MiXCR, one entry per CDR3 protein. The sample carries about 900,000 distinct CDR3 sequences, roughly 43% recorded once. As for this clonotype: Its antigen remains unidentified.

The chain is built from TRBV5-1 and TRBJ2-1; the match to TRBD2 covers 13 bases. Sequenced: blood. The receptor was isolated from a young man in good health. This CDR3 is CASSLELAGGPSNEQFF. The DNA of the CDR3 is TGCGCCAGCAGCTTGGAACTAGCGGGGGGGCCGAGCAATGAGCAGTTCTTC.